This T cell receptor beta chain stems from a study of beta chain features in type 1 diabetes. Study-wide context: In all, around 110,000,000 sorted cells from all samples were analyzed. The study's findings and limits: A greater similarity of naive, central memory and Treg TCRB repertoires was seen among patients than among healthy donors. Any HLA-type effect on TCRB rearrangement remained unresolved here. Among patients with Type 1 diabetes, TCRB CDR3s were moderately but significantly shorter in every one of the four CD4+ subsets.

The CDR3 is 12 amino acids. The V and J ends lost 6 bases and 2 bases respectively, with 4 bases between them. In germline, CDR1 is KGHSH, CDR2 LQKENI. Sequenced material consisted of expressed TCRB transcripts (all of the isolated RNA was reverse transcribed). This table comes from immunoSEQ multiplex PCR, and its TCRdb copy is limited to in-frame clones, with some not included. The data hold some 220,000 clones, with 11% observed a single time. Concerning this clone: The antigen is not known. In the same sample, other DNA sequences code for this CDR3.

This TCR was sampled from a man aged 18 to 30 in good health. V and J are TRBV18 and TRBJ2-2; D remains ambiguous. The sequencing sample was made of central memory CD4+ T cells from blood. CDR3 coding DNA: TGTGCCAGCTCGGAAAACACCGGGGAGCTGTTTTTT. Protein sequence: CASSENTGELFF.